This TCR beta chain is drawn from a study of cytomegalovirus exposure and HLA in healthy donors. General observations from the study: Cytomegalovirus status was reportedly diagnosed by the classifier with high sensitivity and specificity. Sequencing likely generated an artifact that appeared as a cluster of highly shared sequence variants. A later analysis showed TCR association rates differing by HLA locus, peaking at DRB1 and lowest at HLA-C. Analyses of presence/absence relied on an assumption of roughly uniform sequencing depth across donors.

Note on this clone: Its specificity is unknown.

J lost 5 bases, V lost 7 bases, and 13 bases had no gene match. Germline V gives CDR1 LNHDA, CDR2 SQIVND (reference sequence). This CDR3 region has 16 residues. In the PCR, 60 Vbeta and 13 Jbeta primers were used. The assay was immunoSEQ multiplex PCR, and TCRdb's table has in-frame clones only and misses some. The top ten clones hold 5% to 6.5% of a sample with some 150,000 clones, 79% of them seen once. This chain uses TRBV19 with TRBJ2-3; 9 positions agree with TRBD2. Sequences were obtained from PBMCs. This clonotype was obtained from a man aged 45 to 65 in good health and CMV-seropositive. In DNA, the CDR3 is TGTGCCAGTACCATTAGGGCGGGAGGGCCCGGAGATACGCAGTATTTT. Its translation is CASTIRAGGPGDTQYF.